Sequencing of this T cell receptor (beta chain) was carried out in a study of blood T cell repertoires in COVID-19. Across the whole study: The origin of the acute and convalescent COVID-19 samples was the United States, Italy and Spain. Sample material is recorded as cDNA or gDNA derived from T cells, B-cell-depleted T cells, or PBMCs.

The CDR3 is 15 residues long. Germline loops: CDR1 SGHVS, CDR2 FQNEAQ. In the original analysis: Reference gene primers were amplified, and this amplification served to estimate nucleated cell counts. Clones were sequenced by immunoSEQ multiplex PCR, and TCRdb holds only the in-frame ones, with some missing. From that table come the V and J calls and clone size; the DNA was used to work out D and trimming. The table has about 210,000 clones, 84% seen once. The sequencing input was peripheral blood. The rearrangement uses TRBV7-8 and TRBJ1-6; 8 nucleotides align to TRBD1. The clonotype comes from a woman in her forties or fifties with active or convalescent COVID-19. The chain's CDR3 is CATTQGASFNSPLHF. CDR3 nucleotides: TGTGCTACCACCCAGGGGGCTTCCTTCAATTCACCCCTCCACTTT.